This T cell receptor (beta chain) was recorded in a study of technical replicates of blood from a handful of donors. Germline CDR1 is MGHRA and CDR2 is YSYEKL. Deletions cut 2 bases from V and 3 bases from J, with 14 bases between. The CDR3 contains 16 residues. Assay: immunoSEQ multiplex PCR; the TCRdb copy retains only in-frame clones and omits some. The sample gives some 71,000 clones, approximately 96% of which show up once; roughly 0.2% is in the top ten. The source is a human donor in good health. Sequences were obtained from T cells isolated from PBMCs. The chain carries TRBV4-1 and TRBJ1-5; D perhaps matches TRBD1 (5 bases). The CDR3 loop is CASSQTSDTYNQPQHF. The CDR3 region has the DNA TGCGCCAGCAGCCAAACATCGGACACTTACAATCAGCCCCAGCATTTT.